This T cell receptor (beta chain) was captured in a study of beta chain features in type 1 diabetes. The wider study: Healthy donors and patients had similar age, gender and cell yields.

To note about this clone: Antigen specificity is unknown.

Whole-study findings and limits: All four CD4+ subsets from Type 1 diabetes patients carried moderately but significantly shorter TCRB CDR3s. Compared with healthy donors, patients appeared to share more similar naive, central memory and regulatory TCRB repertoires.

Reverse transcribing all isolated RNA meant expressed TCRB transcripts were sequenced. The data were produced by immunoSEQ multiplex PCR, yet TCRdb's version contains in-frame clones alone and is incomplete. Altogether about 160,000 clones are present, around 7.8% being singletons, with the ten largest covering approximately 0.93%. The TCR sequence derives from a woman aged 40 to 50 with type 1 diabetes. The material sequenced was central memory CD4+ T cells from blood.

In DNA form, the CDR3 reads TGCGCCAGCAGCCAAGATGCGGATACCTATGGCTACACCTTC. This codes for CASSQDADTYGYTF. The chain joins TRBV4-1 to TRBJ1-2, with D unresolved. The CDR3 covers 14 residues. CDR1 and CDR2 from the germline V gene are MGHRA and YSYEKL. Trimming removed 0 bases from V and 4 bases from J, with 9 bases in between.